This is a list of T cell receptor beta chains from one sample in a study of cytomegalovirus exposure and HLA in healthy donors. Clones were sequenced by immunoSEQ multiplex PCR, and TCRdb holds only the in-frame ones, with some missing. Of fewer than 100,000 clones listed, roughly 94% were seen once; the top ten hold 2.5% to 3.5%. Material: PBMCs. The receptors stem from a woman under 30 in good health and CMV-seropositive. Each CDR3 is given with its conserved first and last residue. Fields, in order: J gene, V gene, D gene, CDR3 length, CDR3 protein, CDR3 DNA. The D gene is left open where the match is weak.

>TRBJ2-3|TRBV5-1|NA|15
CASSAGLSGTDTQYF
TGCGCCAGCAGCGCGGGACTGTCGGGCACAGATACGCAGTATTTT
>TRBJ1-5|TRBV28|TRBD1|14
CASSPLGQYQPQHF
TGTGCCAGCAGTCCATTGGGACAGTATCAGCCCCAGCATTTT
>TRBJ2-3|TRBV5-6|TRBD2|12
CASSLAEGLAGF
TGTGCCAGCAGCTTGGCTGAGGGACTAGCGGGTTTT
>TRBJ2-7|TRBV28|NA|17
CASSWAGVGGSSYEQYF
TGTGCCAGCAGTTGGGCCGGTGTTGGGGGGTCCTCCTACGAGCAGTACTTC
>TRBJ2-7|TRBV15|NA|13
CATSRDQGYEQYF
TGTGCCACCAGCAGAGATCAGGGCTACGAGCAGTACTTC
>TRBJ1-2|TRBV5-1|NA|16
CASSFLEGQLAYGYTF
TGCGCCAGCAGCTTCCTGGAAGGACAGTTGGCCTATGGCTACACCTTC
>TRBJ2-3|TRBV6-4|TRBD2|15
CASSATSGGADTQYF
TGTGCCAGCAGTGCAACTAGCGGGGGGGCAGATACGCAGTATTTT
>TRBJ2-7|TRBV19|TRBD1|14
CASRQGAYNNEQYF
TGTGCCAGTAGACAGGGGGCGTATAACAACGAGCAGTACTTC
>TRBJ1-2|TRBV5-1|NA|13
CASSLDVSYGYTF
TGCGCCAGCAGCTTGGATGTCAGCTATGGCTACACCTTC
>TRBJ2-4|TRBV19|NA|19
CASSIVGSRRENHKNIQYF
TGTGCCAGTAGTATAGTGGGAAGTCGGCGGGAAAATCACAAAAACATTCAGTACTTC
>TRBJ2-2|TRBV7-6|NA|15
CASSLVSGNTGELFF
TGTGCCAGCAGCTTAGTGTCAGGGAACACCGGGGAGCTGTTTTTT
>TRBJ1-4|TRBV28|TRBD1|16
CASSPRPGQGPEKLFF
TGTGCCAGCAGTCCCAGGCCGGGACAGGGACCTGAAAAACTGTTTTTT